The T cell receptor beta chain described here comes from a study of blood T cell repertoires in COVID-19. On the study more broadly: From the United States, Italy and Spain came samples of acute and convalescent COVID-19. T cells, B-cell-depleted T cells, or PBMCs supplied cDNA or gDNA.

In the source study's methods: Amplification of reference gene primers was used by the study to estimate nucleated cell counts. The repertoire was sequenced with immunoSEQ multiplex PCR; TCRdb's copy has only in-frame clones and lacks some. From that table come the V and J calls and clone size; the DNA was used to work out D and trimming. The data hold about 440,000 clones, with roughly 90% observed a single time. The germline V and J ends were trimmed by 2 bases and 8 bases, with 15 bases remaining between them. In germline, CDR1 is MGHDK, CDR2 SYGVNS. The CDR3 has 14 amino acids. The sequenced sample consisted of peripheral blood. V usage is TRBV25-1 and J usage is TRBJ1-2; D gene ambiguous. The TCR sequence derives from a woman in her twenties or thirties with acute or convalescent COVID-19. Here the CDR3 reads CASSEGSVPGGYTF. CDR3 DNA sequence: TGTGCCAGCAGTGAAGGTTCGGTTCCGGGGGGCTACACCTTC.